The sequence of this T cell receptor (beta chain) was determined in a study of CD8 T cells in ankylosing spondylitis (dated by TCRdb to the late 2010s). Broadly, across the study: T cell receptor beta repertoires were profiled in healthy donors and ankylosing spondylitis patients so that disease-linked TCR variants could be found. The full study cohort was made up of about two dozen ankylosing spondylitis patients and about a hundred healthy donors. Peripheral blood was sampled, and synovial fluid was also collected from ankylosing spondylitis patients.

Sequencing was performed on an Illumina HiSeq 2500. Quantitative 5'-RACE with molecular barcodes was the method used to prepare the TCR beta libraries. The published analysis was carried out like this. A new computational method based on a probabilistic model of VDJ rearrangement was used to identify disease-linked TCR variants. TCRdb applied fastp at Q25 and MiXCR to the public reads, then kept only in-frame beta chains. A single entry per CDR3 protein holds the most common genes and DNA from its merged rows. It is TCRdb's table, rather than the study itself, that gives the V and J calls and clone size. This sample lists 670,000 or so distinct CDR3 sequences; 19% were detected once. The leading ten clones occupy under 20% of the sample. Study-wide conclusions, independent of this receptor: Some motif variants were previously reported in synovial fluid and blood of reactive arthritis patients, suggesting common disease-initiation mechanisms. In peripheral blood, the disease-linked clones were found at relatively low frequencies and had a CD8+ phenotype. Blood from ankylosing spondylitis patients appeared to be characterized by a TCR beta motif composed of eight highly homologous amino acid variants. The disease-linked clones were reported to be significantly enriched in matched synovial fluid samples from ankylosing spondylitis patients.

This clonotype was seen a handful of times. No antigen is known for it. There are no base qualities to consult, and no much larger clone falls within one base. Sequencing was carried out using blood, either unsorted or a sorted T cell fraction (not recorded which). This receptor was identified in a male donor with ankylosing spondylitis.

The DNA sequence is given as TGTGCCAGCAGTGACTCCAGGGAGCAGTACTTC. It specifies CASSDSREQYF. The sequence joins TRBV25-1 to TRBJ2-7, with the D segment identity uncertain. Taken from the germline V gene, the CDR1 and CDR2 loops are MGHDK and SYGVNS. V sheds 3 bases and J sheds 7 bases, leaving 7 bases between their ends. From the cysteine up to the phenylalanine, the CDR3 has a length of 11 residues. Just the 33-base CDR3 DNA is kept, in frame starting at base 1.